This T cell receptor (beta chain) was observed in a study of molecular identifiers for immune sequencing clone quantification. About the research overall: Four of five splits of RNA from around 18,000 or 91,000 naive CD8 cells were sequenced in replicates. General study results and limits: Same-barcode identical TCR molecules could make highly expanded clones look smaller than they are.

MiXCR, run by TCRdb on the PCR reads, gives a single entry per CDR3 protein. The sample has 400,000 to 600,000 distinct CDR3 sequences; about a fifth are singletons. In its sample, this clonotype was seen many times. Its cognate antigen is unknown. The CDR3 contains 13 residues. With 6 bases removed from V and 1 base from J, the gap between germline ends came to 10 bases. This TCR was sampled from a human donor in good health. Some libraries in this study had Jurkat cell RNA spiked in. Sequenced sample: naive CD8+ T cells from blood, with Jurkat cell RNA spiked in. Subset in this sample: FACS-sorted CD8+CD4-CCR7+CD45RA+ naive T cells. The gene calls are TRBV12-3 or TRBV12-4 and TRBJ2-7, with unresolved D. The CDR3 DNA reads as TGTGCCAGCAGCTTGAGCGAGTCCTACGAGCAGTACTTC. Translation gives CASSLSESYEQYF.